This TCR beta chain is drawn from a study of cytomegalovirus exposure and HLA in healthy donors. On this clone: As yet, its antigen is unknown.

Donors showed nominal health when sampled, although they likely had unrecorded immune exposures. Researchers ran the PCR with 60 Vbeta and 13 Jbeta primers. Data came from immunoSEQ multiplex PCR; TCRdb stores just in-frame clones and leaves some out. The sample lists about 180,000 clones, around three quarters occurring once. Overall study results and limits: In an earlier analysis, in some 600 donors, most V segments appeared productive either ~87% or ~30% of the time. Usually a TCR sequence was rare, but some public TCRs were found in many donors.

CDR3 length: 16 amino acids. Germline V gene data show CDR1 as SGHNT and CDR2 as YENEEA. Trimming shortened V by 10 bases and J by 2 bases, and 24 bases separated the two germline ends. Sequences were obtained from PBMCs. This receptor was taken from a woman aged 35 to 49 in good health and CMV-seronegative. The V and J genes are TRBV11-3 and TRBJ2-7, with D perhaps TRBD2 (5 bases). Here the CDR3 DNA reads TGTGCCACCAAAAGGGCGATAGGGCCGGGGACCTACGAGCAGTACTTC. Protein sequence: CATKRAIGPGTYEQYF.